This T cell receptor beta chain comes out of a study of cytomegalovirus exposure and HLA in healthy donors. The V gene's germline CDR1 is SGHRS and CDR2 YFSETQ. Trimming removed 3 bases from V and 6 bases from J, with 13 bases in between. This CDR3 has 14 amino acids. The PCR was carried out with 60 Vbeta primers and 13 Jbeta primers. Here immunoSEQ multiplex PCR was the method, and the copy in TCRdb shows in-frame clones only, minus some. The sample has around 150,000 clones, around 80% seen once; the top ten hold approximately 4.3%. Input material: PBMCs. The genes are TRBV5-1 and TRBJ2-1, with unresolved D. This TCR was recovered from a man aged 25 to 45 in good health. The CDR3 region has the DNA TGCGCCAGCAGCTCAGCCCAGGATATCAATGAGCAGTTCTTC. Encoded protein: CASSSAQDINEQFF.